The TCR beta chain under discussion was sequenced for a study of blood T cell repertoires in COVID-19. Turning to the study itself: Acute-phase and convalescent COVID-19 samples originated in the United States, Italy and Spain. PBMCs, B-cell-depleted T cells, or T cells were the source of the cDNA or gDNA that made up the material.

As processed by the authors: Using reference gene primer amplification, nucleated cell counts were estimated. Sequencing was performed with immunoSEQ multiplex PCR; in TCRdb, only in-frame clones are kept and a portion is missing. V, J and clone size are those of that table, while D and trimming were read from the DNA. This table holds about 26,000 clones, 90% found once. The V segment lost 3 bases and the J segment 0 bases; nucleotides outside the gene matches: 3. In germline, CDR1 is MDHEN, CDR2 SYDVKM. The CDR3 is made up of 16 amino acids. V gene TRBV28 combines with J gene TRBJ1-4, with 8 positions matching TRBD1. The receptor comes from a man in his 70s with acute or convalescent COVID-19. The material sequenced was peripheral blood. DNA of the CDR3: TGTGCCAGCAGTTTCTCAGGGGGCCCAACTAATGAAAAACTGTTTTTT. Its translation is CASSFSGGPTNEKLFF.